The 5 T cell receptor beta chains listed next were all sequenced from one sample in a study of blood T cells in healthy people across ages. A second PCR of about 7 to 12 cycles used a sample-barcoded 5' primer and a J-beta primer mix. MiXCR, applied by TCRdb to the 5' RACE reads, yields one record per CDR3 protein. The data contain about 640,000 distinct CDR3 sequences, approximately 59% of them singletons. The sample consisted of blood. Receptors originate from a man between 60 and 75 years old in good health.

Worth noting for this clonotype: This may arise from a read error, as a much more abundant clone is one base away. The V call is TRBV6-2 or TRBV6-3, the J call TRBJ2-7; D gene uncertain. Near its end, the DNA agrees better with TRBJ2-5, so the J call may be wrong. There are 14 residues in the CDR3. From germline, CDR1 is MNHEY and CDR2 SVGEGT. CDR3: CASSDSPIGETQYF. The CDR3 DNA reads TGTGCCAGCAGTGACTCACCGATTGGAGAGACCCAGTACTTC.

V and J are TRBV6-1 and TRBJ2-4; D gene uncertain. Trimming left V 5 bases short and J 6 bases short, with 14 bases between. The CDR3 runs 14 residues. The germline gives CDR1 MNHNS, CDR2 SASEGT. CDR3 in amino acids: CASSPSGPTNIQYF. In DNA, the CDR3 is TGTGCCAGCAGTCCTTCCGGCCCCACAAACATTCAGTACTTC.

On this clonotype: Relative to the germline gene, one junction end is altered; a read error may explain this. The chain employs TRBV6-1 and TRBJ2-7, with D unresolved. The CDR3 consists of 14 residues. CDR1 and CDR2 (germline): MNHNS, SASEGT. The CDR3: CASSEGFPSYERYF. DNA of the CDR3: TGTGCCAGCAGTGAGGGGTTCCCCTCCTACGAGCGGTACTTC.

CDR3 nucleotide sequence: TGTGCCAGCAGGAGACAGGTCTGGGGGGAGACCCAGTACTTC. Protein product: CASRRQVWGETQYF. The chain has TRBV11-2 and TRBJ2-7, with D possibly matching TRBD1 (6 bases). The end of the DNA fits TRBJ2-5 better, so the J call may be wrong. Germline-derived CDR1 and CDR2 are SGHAT and FQNNGV. The CDR3 loop spans 14 amino acids.

The V gene is TRBV6-5, the J gene TRBJ2-1, with 11 bases lining up with TRBD2. V lost 0 bases, J lost 9 bases, and 10 bases stayed unmatched. The CDR3 consists of 17 residues. The V gene's germline CDR1 is MNHEY and CDR2 SVGAGI. The CDR3 nucleotides are TGTGCCAGCAGTTACTCATGGACTAGCGGGCTAAAAAGTGAGCAGTTCTTC. Translation: CASSYSWTSGLKSEQFF.